This TCR beta chain was found in a study of OX40 agonist ivuxolimab in advanced cancers. This CDR3 has 16 amino acids. Germline assignment: CDR1 SGHAT and CDR2 FQNNGV. The junction had 9 bases not matched to a gene; V was cut back by 8 bases and J by 0 bases. Clones were read by immunoSEQ multiplex PCR, and TCRdb kept only the in-frame ones, dropping some. The table shows fewer than 70,000 clones, with around 90% occurring only once. This clone showed up just once. The chain links TRBV11-2 to TRBJ1-4; 7 positions match TRBD1. Sequencing was performed on CD4+ or CD8+ T cells sorted from blood, taken in a trial of the OX40 agonist ivuxolimab. The origin of this receptor is an adult with an advanced solid tumor such as melanoma, head and neck, liver or kidney cancer. The CDR3 DNA is TGTGCCAGCGCAGAAGTCAGGGGGGCAACTAATGAAAAACTGTTTTTT. Translation: CASAEVRGATNEKLFF.